A single sample gave rise to the 32 T cell receptor beta chains below, sequenced in a study of shared clonotypes between healthy human individuals. This table comes from immunoSEQ multiplex PCR, and its TCRdb copy is limited to in-frame clones, with some not included. This table holds 900,000 to 1,200,000 clones, about 84% found once. Sequencing was done on a sample of memory CD4+ T cells from PBMCs. The subset is: CD45RA-negative fraction. Receptor source: a man aged 18 to 29 in good health. Some clones in this sample may be carry-over from other donors' samples.

This clone came up a few times. V usage is TRBV7-6 and J usage is TRBJ2-7; the D gene could be TRBD1 or TRBD2 (5 bases each). Trimming pared 5 bases from V and 7 bases from J, leaving 21 bases between. CDR1 is SGHVS and CDR2 is FNYEAQ in the germline V gene. The CDR3 runs 15 residues. The CDR3: CASSPWDGALREQYF. DNA of the CDR3: TGTGCCAGCAGCCCCTGGGACGGAGCCCTGAGGGAGCAGTACTTC.

The table lists this clone with a count of one. V usage is TRBV11-2 and J usage is TRBJ1-3; D call uncertain. The V end was cut by 6 bases, the J end by 5 bases, with 11 bases between. The CDR3 spans 13 residues. Germline V lookup: CDR1 SGHAT, CDR2 FQNNGV. CDR3 region: CASSMTYRNTIYF. In nucleotides, the CDR3 is TGTGCCAGCAGTATGACATATCGAAACACCATATATTTT.

Concerning this clone itself: The sample has other DNA sequences that encode this CDR3 too. The chain has TRBV12-5 and TRBJ2-2; D is possibly TRBD1 (5 bases). Germline values: CDR1 LGHNT, CDR2 FRNRAP. The CDR3 spans 13 residues. With 6 bases removed from V and 4 bases from J, the gap between germline ends came to 9 bases. The CDR3 DNA is TGTGCTAGTGGAAGGGGTGGCACCGGGGAGCTGTTTTTT. Residues: CASGRGGTGELFF.

The chain uses TRBV6-5 and TRBJ2-2; D ambiguous. Germline V gene sequence: CDR1 MNHEY, CDR2 SVGAGI. Trimming pared 8 bases from V and 5 bases from J, leaving 9 bases between. There are 12 residues in the CDR3. The CDR3 DNA sequence: TGTGCCAGCGCCCGGGCTACCGGGGAGCTGTTTTTT. Its protein product is CASARATGELFF.

In its sample, this clone was seen a few times. V gene TRBV12-5 combines with J gene TRBJ2-3; a possible D gene is TRBD2 (5 bases). The germline CDR1 and CDR2 sequences are LGHNT and FRNRAP. CDR3 size: 14 residues. Deletions cut 2 bases from V and 4 bases from J, with 10 bases between. The CDR3 is CASGLREAPDTQYF. For the CDR3, the DNA is TGTGCTAGTGGTTTGCGGGAAGCCCCAGATACGCAGTATTTT.

The CDR3 loop reads CASSLHTDTQYF. The CDR3 DNA reads as TGTGCCAGCAGCCTACACACAGATACGCAGTATTTT. V usage is TRBV28 and J usage is TRBJ2-3; D unclear. The CDR3 loop spans 12 amino acids. Germline CDR1 reads MDHEN; CDR2 reads SYDVKM. Trimming pared 6 bases from V and 2 bases from J, leaving 6 bases between.

This clone was seen only once. The chain uses TRBV6-5 and TRBJ2-5; D may correspond to TRBD1 or TRBD2 (5 bases each). Germline V gene lookup returns CDR1 MNHEY and CDR2 SVGAGI. V was shortened by 3 bases and J by 4 bases, with 12 bases between the two germline ends. The length of the CDR3 is 14 residues. The CDR3 region has the DNA TGTGCCAGCAGTTATTGGGGGAGATCAGAGACCCAGTACTTC. Its translation is CASSYWGRSETQYF.

The chain joins TRBV4-2 to TRBJ1-1; TRBD1 is a possible D gene (6 bases). The CDR3 sequence is 17 residues long. CDR1 and CDR2 (germline): LGHNA, YNFKEQ. The germline V and J ends were trimmed by 4 bases and 7 bases, with 25 bases remaining between them. DNA for the CDR3: TGTGCCAGCAGCCCGTCGGGGGGGACACAGGGAAAGTTTGAAGCTTTCTTT. It translates to CASSPSGGTQGKFEAFF.

The V gene is TRBV7-2, the J gene TRBJ2-1, with D perhaps TRBD1 or TRBD2 (5 bases each). This CDR3 has 15 amino acids. With 5 bases removed from V and 4 bases from J, the gap between germline ends came to 15 bases. The germline V gene has CDR1 SGHTA and CDR2 FQGNSA. This CDR3 reads CASSIGETVYNEQFF. Written as DNA, the CDR3 is TGTGCCAGCAGCATCGGGGAGACAGTATACAATGAGCAGTTCTTC.

The chain uses TRBV5-1 and TRBJ2-3; D uncertain. Germline assignment: CDR1 SGHRS and CDR2 YFSETQ. The V and J ends lost 6 bases and 2 bases respectively, with 13 bases between them. The CDR3 totals 14 residues. CDR3 loop: CASKKGAATDTQYF. The CDR3 DNA reads as TGCGCCAGCAAGAAGGGTGCGGCCACAGATACGCAGTATTTT.

The chain has TRBV28 and TRBJ2-7; the match to TRBD1 covers 7 bases. The CDR3 is 15 residues long. The germline V gene has CDR1 MDHEN and CDR2 SYDVKM. With 1 base clipped from V and 0 bases from J, the junction kept 3 bases outside the gene matches. CDR3 amino acids: CASSLSGTVSYEQYF. As DNA, the CDR3 is TGTGCCAGCAGTTTATCCGGGACAGTCTCCTACGAGCAGTACTTC.

The chain links TRBV28 to TRBJ1-3; D call uncertain. The CDR3 is 13 amino acids. Trimming left V 3 bases short and J 4 bases short, with 7 bases between. The V gene's germline CDR1 is MDHEN and CDR2 SYDVKM. For the CDR3, the DNA is TGTGCCAGCAGTTTTGGAGCCGGAAACACCATATATTTT. Encoded protein: CASSFGAGNTIYF. Looking up the rest from reference TRBV28 and TRBJ1-3 gives the full variable domain: DVKVTQSSRYLVKRTGEKVFLECVQDMDHENMFWYRQDPGLGLRLIYFSYDVKMKEKGDIPEGYSVSREKKERFSLILESASTNQTSMYLCASSFGAGNTIYFGEGSWLTVV.

This clone occurred a few times. The chain is built from TRBV28 and TRBJ1-2; no reliable D call. Germline V gene data show CDR1 as MDHEN and CDR2 as SYDVKM. The CDR3 has 13 residues. Trimming left V 8 bases short and J 3 bases short, with 13 bases between. The CDR3 loop reads CASSPAPYYGYTF. As DNA, the CDR3 is TGTGCCAGCTCCCCTGCGCCTTACTATGGCTACACCTTC.

CDR3 residues: CASRMTGHSNQPQHF. CDR3 DNA sequence: TGTGCCAGCAGGATGACGGGGCATAGCAATCAGCCCCAGCATTTT. This chain connects TRBV2 to TRBJ1-5, with TRBD1 as a possible D gene (5 bases). The CDR3 spans 15 residues. Germline CDR1 is SNHLY and CDR2 is FYNNEI. Trimming took 6 bases from V and 0 from J, leaving 12 bases between them.

DNA of the CDR3: TGTGCCAGCAGCGGAAGGGGCGCGGGTGGGGCCAACGTCCTGACTTTC. Protein product: CASSGRGAGGANVLTF. The rearrangement joins TRBV7-2 to TRBJ2-6; D possibly uses TRBD1 or TRBD2 (5 bases each). CDR1 is SGHTA and CDR2 is FQGNSA in the germline V gene. This CDR3 has 16 residues. V lost 5 bases, J lost 3 bases, and 14 bases lay in between.

The chain combines TRBV7-3 with TRBJ2-3; the match to TRBD2 covers 8 bases. There are 16 residues in the CDR3. V lost 2 bases, J lost 3 bases, and 7 bases stayed unmatched. Germline-derived CDR1 and CDR2 are SGHTA and FQGTGA. This chain's CDR3 is CASSLGTSRITDTQYF. The CDR3 DNA sequence: TGTGCCAGCAGCTTAGGGACTAGTCGGATTACAGATACGCAGTATTTT.

The genes are TRBV4-1 and TRBJ2-1; no clear D. The germline V and J ends were trimmed by 0 bases and 9 bases, with 9 bases remaining between them. The CDR3 spans 13 residues. Germline CDR1 and CDR2: MGHRA and YSYEKL. Here the CDR3 reads CASSQDLPREQFF. The CDR3 DNA is TGCGCCAGCAGCCAAGATCTCCCCCGTGAGCAGTTCTTC.

CDR3 nucleotides: TGTGCCAGCTCACCCCAGGGGACAGTAAGTTACTCGGACTATGGCTACACCTTC. Translation: CASSPQGTVSYSDYGYTF. The chain carries TRBV18 and TRBJ1-2, with 7 positions matching TRBD1. There are 18 residues in the CDR3. The V gene's germline CDR1 is KGHSH and CDR2 LQKENI. V lost 3 bases to trimming and J lost 3 bases; unmatched junction nucleotides: 16. Filled out from reference TRBV18 and TRBJ1-2, the complete variable domain reads NAGVMQNPRHLVRRRGQEARLRCSPMKGHSHVYWYRQLPEEGLKFMVYLQKENIIDESGMPKERFSAEFPKEGPSILRIQQVVRGDSAAYFCASSPQGTVSYSDYGYTFGSGTRLTVV.

This chain joins TRBV18 and TRBJ2-3; TRBD1 aligns across 11 bases. From germline, CDR1 is KGHSH and CDR2 LQKENI. CDR3 length equals 14 residues. After removal of 8 bases from V and 6 bases from J, the junction contained 7 bases not matched to a gene. CDR3 DNA sequence: TGTGCCAGCCGCCTCGGGACAGGGGGTGATACGCAGTATTTT. Amino acids: CASRLGTGGDTQYF.

V and J are TRBV30 and TRBJ2-7; D perhaps matches TRBD2 (7 bases). This CDR3 has 13 residues. V was pared by 3 bases and J by 7 bases, with 16 bases between. Germline CDR1 GTSNPN, CDR2 SVGIG (reference sequence). The CDR3 here is CAWSGGLADEQYF. CDR3 in DNA: TGTGCCTGGAGCGGGGGGCTAGCTGATGAGCAGTACTTC.

V and J are TRBV28 and TRBJ1-2; D is unresolved. This CDR3 region has 13 residues. Trimming shortened V by 8 bases and J by 4 bases, and 14 bases separated the two germline ends. Germline values: CDR1 MDHEN, CDR2 SYDVKM. Written as DNA, the CDR3 is TGTGCCAGCCTCGGACCCTATAGCTATGGCTACACCTTC. Translating it yields CASLGPYSYGYTF.

This clone showed up just a few times. The V gene is TRBV7-9, the J gene TRBJ2-7, with 8 nucleotides matching TRBD2. The ends lost 5 bases at V and 2 bases at J; junction bases unmatched: 2. This CDR3 contains 13 residues. Germline V gives CDR1 SEHNR, CDR2 FQNEAQ (reference sequence). This CDR3 is CASSAGGPYEQYF. The CDR3 DNA sequence: TGTGCCAGCAGCGCGGGGGGTCCCTACGAGCAGTACTTC.

The chain combines TRBV5-1 with TRBJ2-3, with a tentative D call TRBD1 (5 bases). Trimming cost V 1 base and J 3 bases, with 9 bases left between them. The CDR3 runs 14 residues. CDR1 and CDR2 from the germline V gene are SGHRS and YFSETQ. CDR3 DNA sequence: TGCGCCAGCAGCTTGAATCAGGGAACAGATACGCAGTATTTT. It translates to CASSLNQGTDTQYF.

This clone is a singleton in its sample. The rearrangement links TRBV6-1 to TRBJ1-2; D is ambiguous. The CDR3 is 15 amino acids. The V end lost 9 bases, the J end lost 6 bases, and 23 bases lay between the germline ends. Germline V gene sequence: CDR1 MNHNS, CDR2 SASEGT. Here the CDR3 DNA reads TGTGCCAGTAATAATCGGAGAGGGATCGTCGATGGCTACACCTTC. This codes for CASNNRRGIVDGYTF.

V gene TRBV5-1 combines with J gene TRBJ2-6; D is perhaps TRBD1 (6 bases). The germline V gene has CDR1 SGHRS and CDR2 YFSETQ. The CDR3 totals 19 residues. V was clipped by 4 bases and J by 0 bases, with 20 bases between them. The CDR3 protein is CASSPNNGQSSSGANVLTF. CDR3 DNA: TGCGCCAGCAGCCCAAACAACGGACAGTCCAGCTCTGGGGCCAACGTCCTGACTTTC.

Worth noting for this clone: A read error may be the cause here, since a much bigger clone is one base away. V usage is TRBV29-1 and J usage is TRBJ2-1; the D gene is possibly TRBD1 (5 bases). Germline lookup yields CDR1 SQVTM and CDR2 ANQGSEA. This CDR3 region has 13 residues. CDR3 residues: CSVRDTNYDEQFF. The CDR3 DNA reads as TGCAGCGTCAGGGATACGAACTACGATGAGCAGTTCTTC.

This chain joins TRBV6-5 and TRBJ2-7, with TRBD1 as a possible D gene (5 bases). Germline V CDR1 and CDR2: MNHEY, SVGAGI. This CDR3 spans 15 amino acids. Trimming stripped 3 bases from V and 3 bases from J, with 15 bases between. As DNA, the CDR3 is TGTGCCAGCAGTTATACGGGCCCTAGGGGCTACGAGCAGTACTTC. It yields the protein CASSYTGPRGYEQYF.

The rearrangement links TRBV6-5 to TRBJ1-2; no clear D gene. Germline V lookup: CDR1 MNHEY, CDR2 SVGAGI. The ends were cut back, 4 bases at V and 8 bases at J, with 20 bases in the middle. The CDR3 runs 15 residues. The CDR3 nucleotides are TGTGCCAGCAGTTCTTCCAGAGAGGGTTTGAGAGGCTACACCTTC. Protein: CASSSSREGLRGYTF.

The chain couples TRBV28 to TRBJ2-1, with D unclear. V was pared by 6 bases and J by 10 bases, with 10 bases between. The CDR3 loop spans 11 amino acids. Germline V gene data show CDR1 as MDHEN and CDR2 as SYDVKM. Here the CDR3 DNA reads TGTGCCAGCAGATCGGAAAAAGAGCAGTTCTTC. Translation: CASRSEKEQFF.

The chain couples TRBV7-9 to TRBJ2-2; D might be TRBD2 (6 bases). Trimming left V 2 bases short and J 3 bases short, with 7 bases between. This CDR3 is 14 amino acids long. Germline V CDR1 and CDR2: SEHNR, FQNEAQ (reference sequence). Written as DNA, the CDR3 is TGTGCCAGCAGCTTATGGGAGGACACCGGGGAGCTGTTTTTT. This codes for CASSLWEDTGELFF.

The chain links TRBV18 to TRBJ2-1, with D perhaps TRBD2 (6 bases). This CDR3 is 13 amino acids long. Germline V gives CDR1 KGHSH, CDR2 LQKENI. V was cut by 6 bases and J by 11 bases, with 17 bases left in between. CDR3 amino acids: CASSSAGRDQQFF. The CDR3 region has the DNA TGTGCCAGCTCCTCCGCGGGAAGGGATCAGCAGTTCTTC. Together with reference TRBV18 and TRBJ2-1, the CDR3 gives the full variable domain: NAGVMQNPRHLVRRRGQEARLRCSPMKGHSHVYWYRQLPEEGLKFMVYLQKENIIDESGMPKERFSAEFPKEGPSILRIQQVVRGDSAAYFCASSSAGRDQQFFGPGTRLTVL.

The chain recombines TRBV10-3 with TRBJ2-7; 7 bases are a match to TRBD2. The V and J ends lost 10 bases and 2 bases, in that order; junction bases with no gene match: 8. Germline V gives CDR1 ENHRY, CDR2 SYGVKD. The length of the CDR3 is 13 residues. This CDR3 is CATESGMTYEQYF. As DNA, the CDR3 is TGTGCCACCGAGAGCGGGATGACCTACGAGCAGTACTTC.